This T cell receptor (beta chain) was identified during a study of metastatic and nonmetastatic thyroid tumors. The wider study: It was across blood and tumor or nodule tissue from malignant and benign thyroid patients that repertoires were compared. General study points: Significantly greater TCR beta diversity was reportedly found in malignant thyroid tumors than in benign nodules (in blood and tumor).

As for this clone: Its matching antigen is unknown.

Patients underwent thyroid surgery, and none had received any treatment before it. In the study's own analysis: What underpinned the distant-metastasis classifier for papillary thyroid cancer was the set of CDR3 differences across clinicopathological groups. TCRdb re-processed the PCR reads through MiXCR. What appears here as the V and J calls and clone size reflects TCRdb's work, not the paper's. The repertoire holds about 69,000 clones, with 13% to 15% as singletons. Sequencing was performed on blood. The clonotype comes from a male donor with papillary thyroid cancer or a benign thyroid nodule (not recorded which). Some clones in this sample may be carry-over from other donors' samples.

The CDR3 DNA reads as TGTGCCAGCAGTTTGGTGGGACAGGGGGCTGACGAGCAGTACTTC. Its protein product is CASSLVGQGADEQYF. The J gene is TRBJ2-7, the V gene TRBV27, with 12 bases matching TRBD1. V dropped 3 bases and J dropped 5; count of bases not matched to a gene: 5. Germline V gene lookup returns CDR1 MNHEY and CDR2 SMNVEV (reference sequence). There are 15 residues in the CDR3.